The entry that follows covers one TCR beta chain sequence. What it binds is not known. Germline V gene sequence: CDR1 SGHAT, CDR2 FQNNGV. The CDR3 has 17 residues. V was pared by 1 base and J by 0 bases, with 15 bases between. The TCR library protocol attached unique molecular identifiers to the individual cDNA molecules. TCRdb used MiXCR to reprocess the 5' RACE reads, holding one entry per CDR3 protein. Of tens of thousands of distinct CDR3 sequences in the sample, about 12% were seen once. The data stem from a study of early T cells in non-severe SARS-CoV-2 infection. Study background: Sequencing was performed on bulk RNA from unsorted whole blood, leaving chains unpaired. General study points: Missing private and CD4 specificities, VDJdb matching favored anti-spike CD8 responses.

The chain is built from TRBV11-2 and TRBJ1-1; D not resolved. The sample consisted of whole blood, taken at baseline. This clonotype was sampled from an adult who was a healthcare worker with PCR-confirmed SARS-CoV-2 infection or an uninfected control (not recorded which). The donor label of this sample is uncertain. CDR3 coding DNA: TGTGCCAGCAGCTTAGTCTCGGGCGGAGGTCTGAACACTGAAGCTTTCTTT. Translation gives CASSLVSGGGLNTEAFF.